The T cell receptor beta chain under discussion was sequenced for a study of identical twins. Study conclusions and caveats: Monozygotic twin pairs showed more out-of-frame TCR alpha sharing than models estimated. The study found excess low generation probability among twin-shared out-of-frame alpha sequences. While abundant cord blood beta clonotypes carried fewer insertions, memory repertoires showed no such pattern.

Unique molecular identifiers were present on the cDNA, which also gained a universal primer site by template switching. One entry per CDR3 protein results from TCRdb running MiXCR on the 5' RACE reads. The profile shows 350,000 or so distinct CDR3 sequences, over 9% of them singletons. This clonotype was seen a handful of times. Its antigen is not identified. The data also belong to a second study, concerning yellow fever vaccine responses in identical twins.

Specimen: CD8+ T cells sorted from blood. This sequence was found in a woman aged 18-30 years in good health.

CDR3 loop: CAGGGQGSETQYF. CDR3 DNA sequence: TGTGCCGGAGGGGGACAGGGCTCAGAGACCCAGTACTTC. The rearrangement uses TRBV2 and TRBJ2-5; the match to TRBD1 covers 9 bases. The ends lost 11 bases at V and 4 bases at J; junction bases unmatched: 8. Germline-derived CDR1 and CDR2 are SNHLY and FYNNEI. This CDR3 spans 13 amino acids. Filled out from reference TRBV2 and TRBJ2-5, the complete variable domain reads EPEVTQTPSHQVTQMGQEVILRCVPISNHLYFYWYRQILGQKVEFLVSFYNNEISEKSEIFDDQFSVERPDGSNFTLKIRSTKLEDSAMYFCAGGGQGSETQYFGPGTRLLVL.